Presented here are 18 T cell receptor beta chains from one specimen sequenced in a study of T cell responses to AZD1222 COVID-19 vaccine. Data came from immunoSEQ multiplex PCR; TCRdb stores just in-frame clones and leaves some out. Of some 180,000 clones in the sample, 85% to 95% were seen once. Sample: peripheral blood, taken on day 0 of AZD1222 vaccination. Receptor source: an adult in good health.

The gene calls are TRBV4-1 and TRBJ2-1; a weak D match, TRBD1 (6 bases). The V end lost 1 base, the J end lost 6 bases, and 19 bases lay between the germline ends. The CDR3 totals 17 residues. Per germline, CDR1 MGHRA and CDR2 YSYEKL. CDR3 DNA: TGCGCCAGCAGCCAAGTAGGGGGATCTAGAGGTGGCAATGAGCAGTTCTTC. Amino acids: CASSQVGGSRGGNEQFF.

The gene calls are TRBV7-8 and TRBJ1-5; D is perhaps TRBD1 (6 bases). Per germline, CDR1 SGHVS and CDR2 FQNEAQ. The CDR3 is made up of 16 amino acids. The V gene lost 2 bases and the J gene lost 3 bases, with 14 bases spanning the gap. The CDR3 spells CASSLNGGRNNQPQHF. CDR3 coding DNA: TGTGCCAGCAGCTTAAACGGGGGCAGGAACAATCAGCCCCAGCATTTT.

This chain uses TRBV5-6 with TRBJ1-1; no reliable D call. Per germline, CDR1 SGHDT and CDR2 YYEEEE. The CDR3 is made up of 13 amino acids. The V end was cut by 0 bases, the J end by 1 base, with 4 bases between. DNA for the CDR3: TGTGCCAGCAGCTTGGGGAGGAACACTGAAGCTTTCTTT. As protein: CASSLGRNTEAFF. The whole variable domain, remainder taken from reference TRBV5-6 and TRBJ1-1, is DAGVTQSPTHLIKTRGQQVTLRCSPKSGHDTVSWYQQALGQGPQFIFQYYEEEERQRGNFPDRFSGHQFPNYSSELNVNALLLGDSALYLCASSLGRNTEAFFGQGTRLTVV.

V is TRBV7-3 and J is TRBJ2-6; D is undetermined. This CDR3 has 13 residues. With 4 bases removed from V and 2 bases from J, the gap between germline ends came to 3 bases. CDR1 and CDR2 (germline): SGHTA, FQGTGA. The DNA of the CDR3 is TGTGCCAGCAGCTCTACTGGGGCCAACGTCCTGACTTTC. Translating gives CASSSTGANVLTF.

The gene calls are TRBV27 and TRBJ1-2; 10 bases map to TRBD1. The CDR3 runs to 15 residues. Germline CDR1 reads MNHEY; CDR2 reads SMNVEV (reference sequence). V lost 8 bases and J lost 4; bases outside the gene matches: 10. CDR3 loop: CASSGPGTGAYGYTF. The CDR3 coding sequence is TGTGCCAGCTCCGGACCCGGGACAGGGGCCTATGGCTACACCTTC.

CDR3 sequence reads: CASSLTGLSEAFF. As DNA, the CDR3 is TGTGCCAGCTCATTGACAGGGTTGTCTGAAGCTTTCTTT. The V call is TRBV6-5, the J call TRBJ1-1; 7 bases match TRBD1. There are 13 residues in the CDR3. Germline-derived CDR1 and CDR2 are MNHEY and SVGAGI. V lost 8 bases to trimming and J lost 6 bases; unmatched junction nucleotides: 9.

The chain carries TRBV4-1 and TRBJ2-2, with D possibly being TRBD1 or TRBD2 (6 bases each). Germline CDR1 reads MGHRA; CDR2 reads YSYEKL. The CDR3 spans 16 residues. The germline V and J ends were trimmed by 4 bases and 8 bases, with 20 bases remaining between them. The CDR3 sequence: CASSPKGGYGSGELFF. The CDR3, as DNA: TGCGCCAGCAGCCCGAAGGGGGGCTATGGGTCAGGGGAGCTGTTTTTT.

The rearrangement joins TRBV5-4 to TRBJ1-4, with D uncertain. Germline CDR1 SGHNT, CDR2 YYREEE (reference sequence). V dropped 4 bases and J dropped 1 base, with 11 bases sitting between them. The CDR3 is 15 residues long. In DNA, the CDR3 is TGTGCCAGCAGCCCTCAACCGGGAACTAATGAAAAACTGTTTTTT. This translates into CASSPQPGTNEKLFF. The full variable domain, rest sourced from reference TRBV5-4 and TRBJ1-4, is ETGVTQSPTHLIKTRGQQVTLRCSSQSGHNTVSWYQQALGQGPQFIFQYYREEENGRGNFPPRFSGLQFPNYSSELNVNALELDDSALYLCASSPQPGTNEKLFFGSGTQLSVL.

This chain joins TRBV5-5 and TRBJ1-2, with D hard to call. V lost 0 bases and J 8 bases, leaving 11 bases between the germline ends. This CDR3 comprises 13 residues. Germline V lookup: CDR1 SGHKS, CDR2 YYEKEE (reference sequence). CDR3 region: CASSLAGSAGYTF. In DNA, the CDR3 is TGTGCCAGCAGCTTGGCGGGTTCGGCCGGCTACACCTTC.

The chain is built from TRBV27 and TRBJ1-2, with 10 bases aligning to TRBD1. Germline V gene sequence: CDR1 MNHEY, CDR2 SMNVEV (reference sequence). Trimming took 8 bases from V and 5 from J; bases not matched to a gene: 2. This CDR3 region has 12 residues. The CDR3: CASRTGGYGYTF. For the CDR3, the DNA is TGTGCCAGCCGGACAGGGGGTTATGGCTACACCTTC.

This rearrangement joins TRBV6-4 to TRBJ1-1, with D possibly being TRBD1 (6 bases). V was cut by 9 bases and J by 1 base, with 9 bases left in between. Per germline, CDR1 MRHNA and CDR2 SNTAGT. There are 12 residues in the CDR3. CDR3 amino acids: CARTRGNTEAFF. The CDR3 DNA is TGTGCCAGAACCAGGGGGAACACTGAAGCTTTCTTT.

The CDR3 is CASSLRGSPDEQFF. The DNA of the CDR3 is TGTGCCAGCAGCTTACGTGGGAGTCCCGATGAGCAGTTCTTC. This chain links TRBV11-3 with TRBJ2-1, with D perhaps matching TRBD2 (5 bases). Germline assignment: CDR1 SGHNT and CDR2 YENEEA. Trimming took off 2 bases at V and 8 bases at J, with 13 bases between the two ends. The CDR3 runs 14 residues. The complete variable domain, with remaining parts taken from reference TRBV11-3 and TRBJ2-1, reads EAGVVQSPRYKIIEKKQPVAFWCNPISGHNTLYWYLQNLGQGPELLIRYENEEAVDDSQLPKDRFSAERLKGVDSTLKIQPAELGDSAVYLCASSLRGSPDEQFFGPGTRLTVL.

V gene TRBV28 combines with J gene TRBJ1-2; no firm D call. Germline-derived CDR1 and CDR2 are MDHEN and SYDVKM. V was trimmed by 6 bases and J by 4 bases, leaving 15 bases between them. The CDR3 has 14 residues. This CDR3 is CASSPGPTSYGYTF. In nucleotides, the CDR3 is TGTGCCAGCAGCCCCGGACCGACGTCCTATGGCTACACCTTC.

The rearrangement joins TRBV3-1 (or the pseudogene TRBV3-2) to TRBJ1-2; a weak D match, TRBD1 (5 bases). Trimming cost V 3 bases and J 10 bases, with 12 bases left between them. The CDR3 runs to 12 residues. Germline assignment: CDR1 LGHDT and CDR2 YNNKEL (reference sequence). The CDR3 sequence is CASSQRQPLYTF. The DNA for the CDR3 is TGTGCCAGCAGCCAGCGACAGCCCCTCTACACCTTC.

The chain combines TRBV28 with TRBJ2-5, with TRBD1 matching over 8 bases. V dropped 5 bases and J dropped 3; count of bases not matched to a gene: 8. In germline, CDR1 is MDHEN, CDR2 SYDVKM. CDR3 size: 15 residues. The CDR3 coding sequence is TGTGCCAGCAGTCCCCCTGAGACAGGGGAAGAGACCCAGTACTTC. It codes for CASSPPETGEETQYF.

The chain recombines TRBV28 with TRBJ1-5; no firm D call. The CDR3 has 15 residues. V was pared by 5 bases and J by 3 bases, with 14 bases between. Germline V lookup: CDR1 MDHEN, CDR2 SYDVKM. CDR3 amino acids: CASSIRRSYNQPQHF. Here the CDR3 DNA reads TGTGCCAGCAGTATAAGACGGAGCTACAATCAGCCCCAGCATTTT.

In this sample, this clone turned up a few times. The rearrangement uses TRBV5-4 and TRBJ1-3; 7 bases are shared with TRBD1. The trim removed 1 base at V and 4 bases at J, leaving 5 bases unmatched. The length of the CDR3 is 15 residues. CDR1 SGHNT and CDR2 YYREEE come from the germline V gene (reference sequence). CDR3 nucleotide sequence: TGTGCCAGCAGCTTGTCAGGGGGAAGGGGAAACACCATATATTTT. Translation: CASSLSGGRGNTIYF.

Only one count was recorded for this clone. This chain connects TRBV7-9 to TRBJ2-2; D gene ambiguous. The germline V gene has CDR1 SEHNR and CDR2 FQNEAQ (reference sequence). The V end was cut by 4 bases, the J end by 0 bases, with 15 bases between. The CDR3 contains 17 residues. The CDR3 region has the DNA TGTGCCAGCAGCTACGAACCTTTTCTCGCGAACACCGGGGAGCTGTTTTTT. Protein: CASSYEPFLANTGELFF.